This T cell receptor (beta chain) was sequenced in a study of blood T cell repertoires in COVID-19. V shed 2 bases and J 0 bases; nucleotides not matched to a gene: 3. CDR3 length: 15 residues. CDR1 is LGHNA and CDR2 is YNFKEQ in the germline V gene. Profiled with immunoSEQ multiplex PCR; TCRdb holds only in-frame clones, not every one. The profile covers 350,000 or so clones, with more than 70% appearing a single time and under 2% taken by the ten largest. The TCR comes from a woman in her twenties or thirties with COVID-19, enrolled during active disease. The rearrangement uses TRBV4-2 and TRBJ2-7, with 8 bases lining up with TRBD2. What was sequenced was peripheral blood. CDR3 protein: CASSQSRGVSYEQYF. CDR3 nucleotides: TGTGCCAGCAGCCAATCGCGGGGGGTCTCCTACGAGCAGTACTTC.